A single sample gave rise to the 15 T cell receptor beta chains below, sequenced in a study of cytomegalovirus exposure and HLA in healthy donors. The PCR employed 60 Vbeta primers together with 13 Jbeta primers. Sequenced by immunoSEQ multiplex PCR; TCRdb stores in-frame clones only, minus some. This table has about 130,000 clones, more than 70% appearing once. The sequenced material came from PBMCs. These receptors were collected from a young man in good health and CMV-seronegative.

CDR3 bases: TGTGCCACCAGTAGGGACAGGGGGAAATTAATCTCCTACGAGCAGTACTTC. Translating gives CATSRDRGKLISYEQYF. The chain uses TRBV15 and TRBJ2-7, with TRBD1 matching 11 bases. V shed 6 bases, J shed 0 bases, and the junction held 10 bases outside the gene matches. The CDR3 is made up of 17 amino acids. CDR1 LNHNV and CDR2 YYDKDF come from the germline V gene (reference sequence).

V and J are TRBV29-1 and TRBJ2-5; 7 bases map to TRBD1. The end of the DNA aligns better with TRBJ2-7, so the J call may be wrong. The CDR3 runs to 13 residues. Per the germline V gene, CDR1 is SQVTM and CDR2 is ANQGSEA. DNA for the CDR3: TGCAGCGTCCAAACAGGGGACTCCTACGAGCAGTACTTC. This translates into CSVQTGDSYEQYF.

The CDR3 DNA reads as TGTGCCAGCAGCCCCCTTACAGATATGAACACTGAAGCTTTCTTT. This codes for CASSPLTDMNTEAFF. This chain links TRBV11-2 with TRBJ1-1; D gene uncertain. The ends were cut back, 5 bases at V and 0 bases at J, with 13 bases in the middle. This CDR3 contains 15 residues. In germline, CDR1 is SGHAT, CDR2 FQNNGV.

This rearrangement joins TRBV25-1 to TRBJ1-1, with TRBD1 identical over 11 bases. This CDR3 comprises 18 residues. Germline trimming cut 3 bases from V and 4 bases from J; bases unmatched to any gene: 13. The V gene's germline CDR1 is MGHDK and CDR2 SYGVNS. The CDR3 coding sequence is TGTGCCAGCAGTGACAGCCGGGACAGGGGGATTATCGGCACTGAAGCTTTCTTT. Translation gives CASSDSRDRGIIGTEAFF.

V usage is TRBV5-1 and J usage is TRBJ1-5; 7 bases align to TRBD1. Germline lookup yields CDR1 SGHRS and CDR2 YFSETQ. V shed 4 bases and J 4 bases; nucleotides not matched to a gene: 5. The CDR3 loop spans 14 amino acids. The CDR3 DNA reads TGCGCCAGCAGCCCTGGGACAGTTAATCAGCCCCAGCATTTT. It codes for CASSPGTVNQPQHF.

This clone was observed a few times. V gene TRBV2 combines with J gene TRBJ2-7, with TRBD2 identical over 8 bases. This CDR3 has 13 amino acids. Germline loops: CDR1 SNHLY, CDR2 FYNNEI. J lost 2 bases, V lost 6 bases, and 3 bases had no gene match. CDR3 sequence: CASSAGGPYEQYF. In nucleotides, the CDR3 is TGTGCCAGCAGCGCGGGGGGTCCCTACGAGCAGTACTTC.

V is TRBV7-2 and J is TRBJ1-3; D is uncertain. V was shortened by 3 bases and J by 0 bases, with 6 bases between the two germline ends. This CDR3 region has 14 residues. The germline V gene has CDR1 SGHTA and CDR2 FQGNSA. In DNA, the CDR3 is TGTGCCAGCAGCTTGCAAGCCTCTGGAAACACCATATATTTT. It encodes CASSLQASGNTIYF. Complete variable domain (other parts from reference TRBV7-2 and TRBJ1-3): GAGVSQSPSNKVTEKGKDVELRCDPISGHTALYWYRQSLGQGLEFLIYFQGNSAPDKSGLPSDRFSAERTGGSVSTLTIQRTQQEDSAVYLCASSLQASGNTIYFGEGSWLTVV.

This clone has only a few counts. The V and J genes are TRBV5-1 and TRBJ2-5; D is possibly TRBD1 (7 bases). CDR1 SGHRS and CDR2 YFSETQ come from the germline V gene. Trimming removed 5 bases at V and 5 bases at J, with 13 bases between. The length of the CDR3 is 13 residues. This CDR3 reads CASRLQGRETQYF. The CDR3 nucleotides read TGCGCCAGCAGACTACAGGGGAGGGAGACCCAGTACTTC. The full variable domain, with the rest looked up from reference TRBV5-1 and TRBJ2-5, is KAGVTQTPRYLIKTRGQQVTLSCSPISGHRSVSWYQQTPGQGLQFLFEYFSETQRNKGNFPGRFSGRQFSNSRSEMNVSTLELGDSALYLCASRLQGRETQYFGPGTRLLVL.

The chain combines TRBV4-1 with TRBJ2-5; 9 bases match TRBD2. Germline CDR1 and CDR2: MGHRA and YSYEKL. The CDR3 sequence is 16 residues long. The junction had 8 bases not matched to a gene; V was cut back by 5 bases and J by 1 base. CDR3 sequence reads: CASSARLAAIQETQYF. For the CDR3, the DNA is TGCGCCAGCAGCGCTCGACTAGCGGCTATCCAAGAGACCCAGTACTTC.

A note on this clone: Germline and junction disagree at one end, which may indicate a read error. This chain connects TRBV7-9 to TRBJ2-7; 9 positions agree with TRBD1. The length of the CDR3 is 15 residues. Per the germline V gene, CDR1 is SEHNR and CDR2 is FQNEAQ (reference sequence). DNA of the CDR3: TGTTCCAGCAGCCCGAAGGACAGGGGTTCCTACGAGCAGTACTTC. It specifies CSSSPKDRGSYEQYF.

The CDR3 is CSVRRFFADNEQFF. The CDR3 nucleotides are TGCAGCGTGAGGCGGTTCTTTGCGGACAATGAGCAGTTCTTC. The rearrangement joins TRBV29-1 to TRBJ2-1; no clear D gene. Trimming stripped 6 bases from V and 5 bases from J, with 17 bases between. The germline gives CDR1 SQVTM, CDR2 ANQGSEA. CDR3 length equals 14 residues.

The CDR3 sequence: CASSMRITGELFF. CDR3 nucleotide sequence: TGTGCCAGTAGTATGAGGATCACCGGGGAGCTGTTTTTT. This chain joins TRBV19 and TRBJ2-2; D unresolved. This CDR3 has 13 amino acids. Trimming removed 3 bases at V and 4 bases at J, with 6 bases between. The germline gives CDR1 LNHDA, CDR2 SQIVND (reference sequence).

The rearrangement joins TRBV5-1 to TRBJ2-7; 7 positions agree with TRBD2. CDR1 and CDR2 (germline): SGHRS, YFSETQ. V trimming: 0 bases; J trimming: 7 bases; junction bases outside the gene matches: 7. This CDR3 contains 14 residues. The CDR3 DNA follows: TGCGCCAGCAGCTTGGAAGGGGCGCGGGGGGAGCAGTACTTC. It translates to CASSLEGARGEQYF.

In this sample, this clone turned up a few times. The chain recombines TRBV6-1 with TRBJ1-6, with D uncertain. Trimming took 6 bases from V and 7 from J, leaving 13 bases between them. There are 14 residues in the CDR3. CDR1 is MNHNS, CDR2 SASEGT, per germline. The DNA of the CDR3 is TGTGCCAGCAGGACCGGGATCACGAATTCACCCCTCCACTTT. As protein: CASRTGITNSPLHF.

The rearrangement links TRBV27 to TRBJ1-5; no reliable D call. Germline CDR1 is MNHEY and CDR2 is SMNVEV (reference sequence). Trimming shortened V by 4 bases and J by 5 bases, and 18 bases separated the two germline ends. The CDR3 runs to 16 residues. The chain's CDR3 is CASSSSFGPAYQPQHF. Here the CDR3 DNA reads TGTGCCAGCAGTTCCTCTTTTGGGCCCGCTTATCAGCCCCAGCATTTT.